This T cell receptor beta chain was obtained from a study of T cells in Graves' hyperthyroidism and ophthalmopathy. Study-level information: At the time of initial diagnosis and before any treatment, peripheral blood was collected. The study, taken as a whole, reports: Blood also contained most expanded thyroid clonotypes above 0.001.

This CDR3 contains 13 residues. Trimming took 1 base from V and 11 from J, leaving 9 bases between them. CDR1 is SGHTA and CDR2 is FQGTGA in the germline V gene. Among ophthalmopathy patients, the Clinical Activity Score reached at least 3, the NOSPECS grade reached at least 4, and duration remained under 3 months. Uncontrolled infections, other autoimmune diseases, pregnancy or lactation led to exclusion of patients. It was RNA transcripts that yielded the amplified TCR beta CDR3 regions. HTBI primers were used for first-round RT-PCR of the TCR CDR3. TCRdb recomputed calls from the multiplex PCR reads with MiXCR, one row per CDR3 protein. The sample carries 400,000 or so distinct CDR3 sequences, around 13% recorded once. At least ten counts were recorded for this clonotype. What it recognizes is unknown.

The receptor was isolated from a woman aged 25 to 45 with Graves' ophthalmopathy. The chain uses TRBV7-3 and TRBJ1-6; D remains ambiguous. The sequenced sample was blood. CDR3 sequence reads: CASSLMMATPLHF. The DNA for the CDR3 is TGTGCCAGCAGCTTAATGATGGCTACACCCCTCCACTTT. Full variable domain (missing parts from reference TRBV7-3 and TRBJ1-6): GAGVSQTPSNKVTEKGKYVELRCDPISGHTALYWYRQSLGQGPEFLIYFQGTGAADDSGLPNDRFFAVRPEGSVSTLKIQRTERGDSAVYLCASSLMMATPLHFGNGTRLTVT.